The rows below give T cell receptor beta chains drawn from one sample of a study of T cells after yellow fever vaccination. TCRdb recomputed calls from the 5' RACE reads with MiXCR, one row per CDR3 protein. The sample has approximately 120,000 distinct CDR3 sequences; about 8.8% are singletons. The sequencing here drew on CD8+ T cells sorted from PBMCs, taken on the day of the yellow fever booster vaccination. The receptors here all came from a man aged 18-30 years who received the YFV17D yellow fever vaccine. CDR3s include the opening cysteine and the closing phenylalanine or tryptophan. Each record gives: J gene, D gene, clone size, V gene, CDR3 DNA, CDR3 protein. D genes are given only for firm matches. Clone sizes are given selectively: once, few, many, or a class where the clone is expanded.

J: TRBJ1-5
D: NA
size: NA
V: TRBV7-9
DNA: TGTGCCAGCAGCTTGGGCAGGGAGGGCAATCAGCCCCAGCATTTT
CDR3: CASSLGREGNQPQHF

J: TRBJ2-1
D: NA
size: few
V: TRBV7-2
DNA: TGTGCCAGCAGCTTAGCGCTGGGCGGGGAATGGCACAATGAGCAGTTCTTC
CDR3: CASSLALGGEWHNEQFF

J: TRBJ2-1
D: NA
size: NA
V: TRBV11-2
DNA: TGTGCCAGCAGCTTAGGGGTAACTCACCCCCTCTCCTACAATGAGCAGTTCTTC
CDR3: CASSLGVTHPLSYNEQFF

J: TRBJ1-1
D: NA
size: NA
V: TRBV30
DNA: TGTGCCTGGAGTGTCGCATTCCCTACCGCCCGAACTGAAGCTTTCTTT
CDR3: CAWSVAFPTARTEAFF

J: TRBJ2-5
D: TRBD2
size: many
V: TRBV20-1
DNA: TGCAGTGCTAGACCTGGGACTAGCAAGGGGACCCAGTACTTC
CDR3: CSARPGTSKGTQYF

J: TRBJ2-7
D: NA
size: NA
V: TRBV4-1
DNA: TGCGCCAGCAGCCAAGCCGGCTCACAGCCTACGACGTACTTC
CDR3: CASSQAGSQPTTYF

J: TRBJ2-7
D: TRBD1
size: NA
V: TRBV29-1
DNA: TGCAGCGTTGAAGACGGGACAGACTCCTACGAGCAGTACTTC
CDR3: CSVEDGTDSYEQYF

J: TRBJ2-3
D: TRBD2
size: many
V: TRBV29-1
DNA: TGCAGCGTTGAAGATGCGGAGACTAGCGGGTTAGATACGCAGTATTTT
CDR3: CSVEDAETSGLDTQYF

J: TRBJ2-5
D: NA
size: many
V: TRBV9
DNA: TGTGCCAGCAGCGCCCCCCCCCAAGAGACCCAGTACTTC
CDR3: CASSAPPQETQYF

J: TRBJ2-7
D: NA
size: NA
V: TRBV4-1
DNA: TGCGCCAGCGCTCTGACAGGGGAGGGACCCTACGAGCAGTACTTC
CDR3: CASALTGEGPYEQYF

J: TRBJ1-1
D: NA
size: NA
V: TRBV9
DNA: TGTGCCAGCAGCGTAGTGGGACAAAACACTGAAGCTTTCTTT
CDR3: CASSVVGQNTEAFF

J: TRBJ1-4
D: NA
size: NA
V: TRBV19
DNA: TGTGCCAGTAGTATAGATGGCGGGGCCGGAGAAAAACTGTTTTTT
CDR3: CASSIDGGAGEKLFF

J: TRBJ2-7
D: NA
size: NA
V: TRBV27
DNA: TGTGCCAGCAGTTTCGCAGGATCCTACGAGCAGTACTTC
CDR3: CASSFAGSYEQYF

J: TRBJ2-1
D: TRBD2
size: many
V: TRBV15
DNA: TGTGCCACCAGCAGACCACTAGCGGGGGTTACCTTC
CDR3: CATSRPLAGVTF

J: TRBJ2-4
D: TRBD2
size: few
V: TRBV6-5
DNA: TGTGCCAGCGGACTAGCGGGGGGTAAAAACATTCAGTACTTC
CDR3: CASGLAGGKNIQYF

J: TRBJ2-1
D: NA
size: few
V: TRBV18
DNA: TGTGCCAGCTCACCACCTCCGGGGAGGGGGCAGGTTAATGAGCAGTTCTTC
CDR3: CASSPPPGRGQVNEQFF

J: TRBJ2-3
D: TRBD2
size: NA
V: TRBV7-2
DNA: TGTGCCAGCAGGGCAGCCCGGGCGGGGGGGCCTCCGAGTCCAGATACGCAGTATTTT
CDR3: CASRAARAGGPPSPDTQYF

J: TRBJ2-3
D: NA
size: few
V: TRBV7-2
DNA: TGTGCCAGCAGCTTAATTGAGACAATTCCAGATACGCAGTATTTT
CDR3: CASSLIETIPDTQYF

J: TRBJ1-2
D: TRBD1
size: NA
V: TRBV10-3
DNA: TGTGCCATCAGTGAGCAAGTCGACCGGGACAGGGGGCACTATGGCTACACCTTC
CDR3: CAISEQVDRDRGHYGYTF

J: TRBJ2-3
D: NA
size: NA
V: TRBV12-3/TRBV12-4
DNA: TGTGCCAGCAGTCCTTCTAGTACGCAGTATTTT
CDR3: CASSPSSTQYF

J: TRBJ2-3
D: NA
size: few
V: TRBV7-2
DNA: TGTGCCAGCAGCACCCGGGACACCAATACGCAGTATTTT
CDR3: CASSTRDTNTQYF

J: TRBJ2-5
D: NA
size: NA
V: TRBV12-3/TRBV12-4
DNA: TGTGCCAGCACCATCCTAGGAGGGATGGAGACCCAGTACTTC
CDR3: CASTILGGMETQYF

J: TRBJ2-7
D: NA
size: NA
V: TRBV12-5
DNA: TGTGCTAGTGGTTCAGGGGCCTACGAGCAGTACTTC
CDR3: CASGSGAYEQYF

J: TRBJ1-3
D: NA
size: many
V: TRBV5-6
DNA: TGTGCCAGCAGCCTCTGGAACACCATATATTTT
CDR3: CASSLWNTIYF

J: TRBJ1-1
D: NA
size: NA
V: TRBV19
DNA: TGTGCCAGTAGTATGGGAGGTAGGGCCGCTGAAGCTTCCTTT
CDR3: CASSMGGRAAEASF

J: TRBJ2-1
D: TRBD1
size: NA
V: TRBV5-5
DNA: TGTGCCAGCAGCGCATGGACAGGGCACAATGAGCAGTTCTTC
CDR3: CASSAWTGHNEQFF

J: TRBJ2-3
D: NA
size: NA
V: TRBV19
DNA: TGTGCCAGTAGTATAGCGGGGGACACAGATACGCAGTATTTT
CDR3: CASSIAGDTDTQYF

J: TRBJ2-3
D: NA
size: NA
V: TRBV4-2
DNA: TGTGCCAGCAGCCAAGATACAGATACGCAGTATTTT
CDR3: CASSQDTDTQYF

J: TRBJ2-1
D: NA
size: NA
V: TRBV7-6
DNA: TGTGCCAGCAGCCAGAGAGGGCGCGATGAGCAGTTCTTC
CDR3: CASSQRGRDEQFF

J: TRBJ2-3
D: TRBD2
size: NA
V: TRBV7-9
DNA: TGTGCCAGCAGCACCCAACTAGCGGGGGACGGCTATACGCAGTATTTT
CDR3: CASSTQLAGDGYTQYF

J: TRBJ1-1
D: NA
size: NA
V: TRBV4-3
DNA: TGCGCCAGCAGCGGGGCAGCGAACACTGAAGCTTTCTTT
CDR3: CASSGAANTEAFF

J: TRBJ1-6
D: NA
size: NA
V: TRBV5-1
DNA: TGCGCCAGCAGTTCCGGGAGGTCGTATTATTCACCCCTCCACTTT
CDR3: CASSSGRSYYSPLHF

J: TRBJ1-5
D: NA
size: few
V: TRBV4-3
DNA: TGCGCCAGCAGCCAAGGGCTGGGGGATCAGCCCCAGCATTTT
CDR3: CASSQGLGDQPQHF

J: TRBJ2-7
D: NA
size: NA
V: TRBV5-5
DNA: TGTGCCAGCAGCTTCACAGTCTCAGGGGCCTACGAGCAGTACTTC
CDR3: CASSFTVSGAYEQYF

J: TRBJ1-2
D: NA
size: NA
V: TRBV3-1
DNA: TGTGCCAGCAGCCACCCGAACAGGGCGAAGTATGGCTACACCTTC
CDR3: CASSHPNRAKYGYTF

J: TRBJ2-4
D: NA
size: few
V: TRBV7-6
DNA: TGTGCCAGCAGCTGGGACCCCGGGGACATTCAGTACTTC
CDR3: CASSWDPGDIQYF

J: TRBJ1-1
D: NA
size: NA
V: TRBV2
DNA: TGTGCCAGCGTCGGACAGATGAACACTGAAGCTTTCTTT
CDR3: CASVGQMNTEAFF

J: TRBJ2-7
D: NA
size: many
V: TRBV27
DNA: TGTGCCAGCATGGGGGGGGCCTCCTACGAGCAGTACTTC
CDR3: CASMGGASYEQYF

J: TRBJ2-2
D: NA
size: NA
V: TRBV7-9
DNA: TGTGCCAGCAGCGGGCAGGTGTCCGGGGAGCTGTTTTTT
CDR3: CASSGQVSGELFF

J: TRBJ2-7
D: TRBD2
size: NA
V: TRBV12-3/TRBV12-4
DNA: TGTGCCAGCAGCCCGACCACTAGCGGGGTCTCCTACGAGCAGTACTTC
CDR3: CASSPTTSGVSYEQYF

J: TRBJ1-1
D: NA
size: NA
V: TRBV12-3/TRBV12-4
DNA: TGTGCCAGCAGTTTCTTGGGGTTAGCTTTCTTT
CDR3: CASSFLGLAFF

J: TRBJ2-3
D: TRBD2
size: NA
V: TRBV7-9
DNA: TGTGCCAGCAGCTCAGGCAGGCGGGGGTACACGCAGTATTTT
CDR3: CASSSGRRGYTQYF

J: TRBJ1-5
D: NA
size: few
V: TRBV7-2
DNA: TGTGCCAGCAGCTTAGTGGCGGGGGCTAGCAATCAGCCCCAGCATTTT
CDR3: CASSLVAGASNQPQHF

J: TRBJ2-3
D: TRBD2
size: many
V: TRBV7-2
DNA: TGTGCCAGCAGCCCTAGCGGGGGGGCCGCAGATACGCAGTATTTT
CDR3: CASSPSGGAADTQYF

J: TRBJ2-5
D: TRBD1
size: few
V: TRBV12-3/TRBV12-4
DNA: TGTGCCAGCAGTTTGTGGGACAGGCACCAAGAGACCCAGTACTTC
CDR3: CASSLWDRHQETQYF

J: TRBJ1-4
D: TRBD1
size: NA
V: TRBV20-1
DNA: TGCAGTGCTAGACCTGGCACAGGGGTCGATAATGAAAAACTGTTTTTT
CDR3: CSARPGTGVDNEKLFF